The subject of this entry is one TCR beta chain. Its antigen is as yet unknown. The data belong to a study of cytotoxic CD8 clonotypes in ibrutinib-treated CLL. Study-level information: Investigators reported 25 or so partial and 2 complete responses; after median roughly 65 months, 14 patients remained remitted and 12 progressed. A median around 12 months of treatment, range 6 to 36, preceded the collection of response samples. General observations from the study: Baseline levels of clonality went above those of age-matched healthy donors and moved with circulating CD8+ T-cell counts. Samples were collected at differing times from sustained-remission and progressing patients.

Method: immunoSEQ multiplex PCR; TCRdb's copy keeps in-frame clones and lacks some. This repertoire shows 150,000 to 200,000 clones, roughly four fifths found once; its top ten account for about 4.5%. The CDR3 covers 15 residues. CDR1 is MNHEY, CDR2 SMNVEV, per germline (reference sequence). With V trimmed by 2 bases and J by 4 bases, 3 bases remained unmatched. The sequence was obtained from a human donor with chronic lymphocytic leukemia. Here the sequenced sample was PBMCs, taken after 24 months of ibrutinib treatment. The chain recombines TRBV27 with TRBJ2-1; 9 bases agree with TRBD2. The CDR3 region is CASSLAGGSYNEQFF. CDR3 nucleotides: TGTGCCAGCAGTTTAGCGGGGGGGAGTTACAATGAGCAGTTCTTC.